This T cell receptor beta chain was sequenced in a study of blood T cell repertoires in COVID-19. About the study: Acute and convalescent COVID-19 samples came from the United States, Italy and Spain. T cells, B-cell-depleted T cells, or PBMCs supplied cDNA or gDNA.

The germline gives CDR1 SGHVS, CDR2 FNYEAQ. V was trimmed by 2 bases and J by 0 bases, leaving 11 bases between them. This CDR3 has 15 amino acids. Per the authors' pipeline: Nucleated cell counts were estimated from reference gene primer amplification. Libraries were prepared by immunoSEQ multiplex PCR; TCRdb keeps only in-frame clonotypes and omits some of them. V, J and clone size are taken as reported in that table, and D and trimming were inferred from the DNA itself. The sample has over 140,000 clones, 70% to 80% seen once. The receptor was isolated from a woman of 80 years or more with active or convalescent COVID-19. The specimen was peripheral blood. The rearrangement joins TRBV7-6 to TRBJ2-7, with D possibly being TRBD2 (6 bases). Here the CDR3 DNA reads TGTGCCAGCAGCTTAAGCGACGGGAGCTCCTACGAGCAGTACTTC. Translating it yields CASSLSDGSSYEQYF.